This T cell receptor (beta chain) derives from a study of cytomegalovirus exposure and HLA in healthy donors listed by TCRdb under 2017. Regarding the complete study: An earlier analysis of fewer than 750 of the donors reported 276 Gb of sequence data and some 110 million unique TCR beta sequences obtained from some 200 million T cells. About 310 gigabases of sequencing data and some 85 million unique TCR sequences were included in an early release covering over 600 HLA-typed donors. Among the roughly 370 genotyped donors, around 81% belonged to the genetic ancestry cluster associated with self-reported Caucasian donors. The study aimed to test whether cataloging public T cell receptors could reveal signatures of past pathogen exposure. The study used immunosequencing to profile the T cell repertoires of 670 or so subjects and linked those repertoires to cytomegalovirus serostatus. A separate validation cohort of roughly 110 different subjects was used in addition to the approximately 610-subject first cohort. To predict cytomegalovirus infection status, the study combined high-throughput TCR immunosequencing, statistical association of individual TCRs with disease status, and machine learning. To study patterns of TCR occurrence, a later analysis re-analyzed previously published TCR beta repertoires from just over 650 donors and added high-resolution HLA genotyping. The later analysis used no new phenotypic data to find candidate immune exposures, relying instead on TCR beta sequences and their occurrence across donors. An earlier analysis of 450 to 750 of the donors used high-throughput TCR beta sequencing to judge whether each TCR beta V gene segment behaved as functional or pseudogenic. Alongside the repertoire data, information on donor age, sex, ethnicity and CMV serostatus was compiled. In a later genetic analysis, genome-wide SNP genotypes for 398 of the 666 donors were used, and that subset was treated as a discovery cohort. All discovery cohort repertoires had been generated on a single sequencing platform. Both class I and class II loci were covered by HLA typing, at four-digit resolution. The number of donors typed differed by locus, with roughly 629-640 for A, B, C, DRB1 and DQB1, around 520 for DQA1, about 610 for DPA1, and around 450 for DPB1. Roughly five DR-DQ haplotypes were handled as single units for association and clustering, since linkage in the cohort was strong. Across 398 genotyped donors of the cohort, an average of roughly 200,000 unique TCR beta nucleotide sequences per donor were sequenced, and around 20% of those sequences were non-productive.

Remarks on this clone: Its target antigen remains unknown. Base qualities are not provided; no much larger clone lies one nucleotide away.

In total, approximately 700 healthy bone marrow donors made up the cohort. At the time of sampling, all cohort members were nominally healthy, though unrecorded immune exposures were likely present. The donor tested CMV seronegative, placing the donor among the 352 seronegative members of the cohort. Every donor gave a peripheral blood sample, and the peripheral blood mononuclear cells from that sample were used for TCR beta sequencing. The Qiagen DNeasy Blood Extraction Kit was used to extract genomic DNA from the blood cell samples. Overall results and qualifications from the work: A later analysis found that most CMV-associated TCR beta chains appeared HLA-restricted, with HLA associations seemingly driven largely by CMV exposure. In a later analysis, around 17,000 TCR beta sequences were associated with specific HLA alleles at a false discovery rate of 0.05. When HLA alleles, especially DR and DQ, strongly co-occurred, TCR associations were difficult to assign to individual alleles. According to a later analysis, parvovirus B19, influenza, CMV and Epstein-Barr virus appeared linked to several top co-occurrence clusters. The sequencing pipeline was judged likely to have produced a cluster of highly shared sequence variants as a technical artifact. Compared with the roughly 670-donor mean, donors in an Asian-associated ancestry cluster had fewer N-insertions in productive TCRs, according to a later genetic analysis. The authors suggested that the approach could potentially be generalized to other disease states and immunological phenotypes. Linkage disequilibrium might explain the correlated functional status among segregating V segments, but an unknown experimental factor could not be ruled out. Because HLA typing was missing for some donors at each locus, association tests included only the typed subset. In the study, some 160 TCR beta chains were listed as associated with cytomegalovirus. A further reported finding was that TCR beta sequences accurately predicted the HLA-A and HLA-B alleles for most subjects in the first cohort. In both the original and validation cohorts, the classifier was reported to diagnose cytomegalovirus status with high specificity and sensitivity. According to a later analysis, TCR association rates differed among HLA loci, with DRB1 alleles showing the most associated TCRs and HLA-C alleles showing the fewest. A later genetic analysis associated a missense DCLRE1C variant with V-gene and J-gene trimming of TCR beta chains, and an independent cohort replicated the association. Presence/absence analyses assumed roughly uniform sequencing depth across donors, an assumption that may not hold. Immune exposure information for the cohort was limited to CMV serostatus. While some public TCRs were present in many individuals, most TCR sequences turned up only very rarely across donors. Three of the identified cytomegalovirus-associated TCR beta chains were confirmed in vitro to be specific for cytomegalovirus antigens. A later analysis found that HLA-associated TCR beta chains were more clonally expanded and had lower generation probabilities than equally common non-associated chains. An earlier analysis of around 600 of the donors showed that most TCR beta V segments appeared in productive rearrangements either about 87% or about 30% of the time, which broadly matched IMGT annotations. The 87-base-pair reads could not distinguish some IMGT-functional V segments, including TRBV6-2 and TRBV6-3, so those segments were excluded. Only TCR beta chains were sequenced in this cohort, and the absence of alpha or paired-chain data limited detectable features. Because counts were too low, around 17 rarely observed V segments, including chromosome 9 orphons, were left out of the earlier analysis of 500 to 650 of the donors.

Libraries were made using the immunoSEQ multiplex PCR assay. For the multiplex PCR, a mixture combining 60 forward primers for TCR Vbeta segments and 13 reverse primers for TCR Jbeta segments was used. The CDR3 region of rearranged TCR beta genes was amplified from genomic DNA by a multiplex PCR assay. The amplified TCR beta libraries were sequenced on the Illumina HiSeq System as 87-base-pair reads. From the authors' description of their analysis: A later analysis tallied around 87 million unique TCR beta chains across the 640 or so repertoires, and about 12 million of those chains were shared by two or more donors. To remove PCR and sequencing errors, raw reads were error-corrected and collapsed into unique sequences using a nearest-neighbor algorithm that merged closely related sequences. V, D and J gene segments were assigned by aligning CDR3 sequences to IMGT reference sequences. For a sequence to be retained, a match of at least six nucleotides to both a V gene segment and a J gene segment was required. A rearrangement was called productive if the CDR3 had no stop codons and remained in frame with V and J, and every other rearrangement was called non-productive. CDR3 was defined by IMGT convention, running from the second conserved V-encoded cysteine to the conserved J-encoded phenylalanine. The earlier analysis of 500 to 600 of the donors excluded sequences that lacked an unambiguous match to a single V gene segment. In an earlier analysis of a few hundred of the donors, V segments were called functional above 56.7% productive rearrangements and were called segregating when the between-donor standard deviation exceeded 5%. A statistical classification framework was built for diagnosing cytomegalovirus status from the catalog of TCR beta chain sequences. In a later analysis, V and J genes were assigned by comparing TCR nucleotide sequences against IMGT/GENE-DB human TR gene sequences. In a later analysis, CDR3 sequences and most-parsimonious VDJ recombination scenarios were assigned using the TCRdist pipeline. In a later analysis, every TCR beta chain was defined by the combination of its CDR3 amino acid sequence and its V-gene family, and reads without a unique V-gene family were dropped. A later analysis removed 600 or so highly shared, low-generation-probability nucleotide sequences to deal with suspected cross-contamination and a sequencing artifact. In a later analysis, a clonal expansion index was calculated for each public chain from normalized within-repertoire ranks of inferred template counts. In a later analysis, generation probabilities were computed with a VDJ recombination model fitted to out-of-frame rearrangements, and the resulting probabilities were checked against IGoR. In a later analysis, TCR-TCR, TCR-HLA and TCR-CMV co-occurrence was scored with hypergeometric tests, and a repertoire-size bias correction was applied to TCR pairs. To estimate false discovery rates, a later analysis permuted the HLA or CMV assignments 20 times. A later analysis grouped co-occurring TCRs with DBSCAN, adding TCRdist sequence similarity when clustering within HLA-allele-positive subsets. Repertoires with fewer than 30,000 or more than 120,000 public chains were left out of co-occurrence clustering, as were several repertoires with anomalous nucleotide sharing. TCRdb holds this immuneACCESS table with in-frame rearrangements only. Some clones are missing; in checked studies, unresolved V genes explain under half, and the rest has no known cause. From that table come the V and J calls and clone size; the DNA was used to work out D and trimming. Across this sample there are about 140,000 clones, with over 65% seen only once. Together, the top ten hold less than 2% of the sample.

Including cysteine and phenylalanine, the CDR3 has 13 amino acids. Only the CDR3 DNA is retained, 39 bases long and in frame from the first base. CDR1 is given as KGHSH and CDR2 as LQKENI, both from the germline V gene. The trim is 4 bases for V and 3 bases for J, with a gap of 6 bases between the germline ends. Sequencing was done on a sample of PBMCs. The TCR comes from a middle-aged man in good health and CMV-seronegative. This chain joins TRBV18 to TRBJ2-2; the D segment could be TRBD2, given 5 matching bases. CDR3 region: CASSRGDTGELFF. The nucleotide sequence reads TGTGCCAGCTCACGGGGAGACACCGGGGAGCTGTTTTTT.